These 3 T cell receptor beta chains came from one sample sequenced in a study of shared clonotypes between healthy human individuals (dated by TCRdb to about 2020). CD8 naive samples consisted of CD45RO-negative cells that were positively selected for CCR7, yielding a CD45RA+CCR7+ population without TemRA cells. To prepare the library, the immunoSEQ multiplex PCR assay was applied. TCRdb retrieved this table from immuneACCESS and kept in-frame rearrangements only. Not all clones are present; in checked studies, unresolved V genes account for under half, and no reason is known for the remainder. The sample includes around 2,000,000 clones, with approximately 95% observed a single time. 1.2% of the sample is held by the ten biggest clonotypes. The sequenced sample consisted of naive CD8+ T cells sorted from blood. Interpreted using the paper, the cell subset or site label stands for: CD45RA+CCR7+. The source is a man in his late teens or twenties in good health.

The CDR3 is CASSLRADEQFF. In DNA form, the CDR3 reads TGTGCCAGCAGTTTAAGGGCAGACGAGCAGTTCTTC. The J gene is TRBJ2-1, the V gene TRBV27; D is ambiguous. Germline V CDR1 and CDR2: MNHEY, SMNVEV (reference sequence). The CDR3 runs to 12 residues. V dropped 2 bases and J dropped 10 bases, with 9 bases sitting between them.

The rearrangement links TRBV5-6 to TRBJ1-1; 7 bases map to TRBD1. There are 16 residues in the CDR3. The J segment lost 5 bases and the V segment lost 0 bases, leaving 10 bases of the junction unmatched. Germline assignment: CDR1 SGHDT and CDR2 YYEEEE. CDR3: CASSLEEGRGDTEAFF. CDR3 coding DNA: TGTGCCAGCAGCTTGGAGGAGGGCAGGGGGGATACTGAAGCTTTCTTT.

The J gene is TRBJ1-6, the V gene TRBV28; maybe TRBD1 (6 bases). Germline assignment: CDR1 MDHEN and CDR2 SYDVKM. V dropped 3 bases and J dropped 9 bases, with 12 bases sitting between them. The CDR3 spans 14 residues. The CDR3 loop reads CASSLFGGSSPLHF. The CDR3 DNA follows: TGTGCCAGCAGTTTGTTCGGGGGCTCTTCACCCCTCCACTTT.